This T cell receptor beta chain was identified in a study of blood T cell repertoires in COVID-19. Across the study: The United States, Italy and Spain were the sources of the acute and convalescent COVID-19 samples.

This clone was recorded only once. Method: immunoSEQ multiplex PCR; TCRdb's copy keeps in-frame clones and lacks some. The data show over 400,000 clones, with less than 90% seen just once and less than 9.5% held by the top ten. Trimming took off 4 bases at V and 5 bases at J, with 11 bases between the two ends. Germline V gene sequence: CDR1 SEHNR, CDR2 FQNEAQ (reference sequence). The CDR3 has 13 residues. This chain joins TRBV7-9 and TRBJ1-2; D uncertain. This clonotype was obtained from a woman aged 45-59 years with COVID-19, enrolled during active disease. Input material: peripheral blood. CDR3: CASSSSAEYGYTF. CDR3 DNA sequence: TGTGCCAGCAGCTCAAGTGCGGAGTATGGCTACACCTTC.